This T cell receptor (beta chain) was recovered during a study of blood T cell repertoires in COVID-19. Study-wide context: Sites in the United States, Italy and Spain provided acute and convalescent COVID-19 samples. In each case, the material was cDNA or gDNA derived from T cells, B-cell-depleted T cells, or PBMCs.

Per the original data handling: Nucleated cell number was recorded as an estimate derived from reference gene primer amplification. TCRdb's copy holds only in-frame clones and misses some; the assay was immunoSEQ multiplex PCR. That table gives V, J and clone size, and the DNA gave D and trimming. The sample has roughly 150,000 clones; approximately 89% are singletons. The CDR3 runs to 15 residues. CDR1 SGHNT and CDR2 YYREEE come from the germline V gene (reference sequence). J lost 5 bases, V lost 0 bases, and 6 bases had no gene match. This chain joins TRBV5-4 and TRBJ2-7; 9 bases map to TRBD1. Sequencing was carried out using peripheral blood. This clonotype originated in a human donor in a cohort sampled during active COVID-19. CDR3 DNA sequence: TGTGCCAGCAGCTTGGGTTCGGACAGGGGAAACGAGCAGTACTTC. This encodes CASSLGSDRGNEQYF.